This passage covers 11 T cell receptor beta chains from one sample sequenced in a study of T cell changes during pregnancy in multiple sclerosis. The data were produced by immunoSEQ multiplex PCR, yet TCRdb's version contains in-frame clones alone and is incomplete. The data contain some 28,000 clones, 75% to 90% of them seen just once; the ten biggest clones take up around 0.59%. Sequences were derived from CD4+ T cells from peripheral blood mononuclear cells, sampled in the first trimester of pregnancy. All receptors derive from a female donor in good health, enrolled as a control in a pregnancy study.

The V call is TRBV11-1, the J call TRBJ1-3, with 8 bases fitting TRBD1. V was pared by 3 bases and J by 3 bases, with 7 bases of the junction left unmatched. Germline-derived CDR1 and CDR2 are SGHAT and FQDESV (reference sequence). The CDR3 runs to 16 residues. The CDR3 DNA reads as TGTGCCAGCAGCTTCGACAGGACAGGGTTTGGAAACACCATATATTTT. It translates to CASSFDRTGFGNTIYF.

The rearrangement joins TRBV4-2 to TRBJ2-3, with 7 bases matching TRBD2. V dropped 3 bases and J dropped 4; count of bases not matched to a gene: 4. This CDR3 is built from 14 residues. Germline values: CDR1 LGHNA, CDR2 YNFKEQ. The CDR3 region has the DNA TGTGCCAGCAGCCAGGGTACTAGCGCAGATACGCAGTATTTT. This translates into CASSQGTSADTQYF.

The chain recombines TRBV5-1 with TRBJ1-4, with 7 bases aligning to TRBD1. Germline trimming cut 5 bases from V and 5 bases from J; bases unmatched to any gene: 12. CDR1 and CDR2 (germline): SGHRS, YFSETQ. The length of the CDR3 is 16 residues. CDR3 region: CASSLAPDRTNEKLFF. In DNA, the CDR3 is TGCGCCAGCAGTTTAGCCCCGGACAGGACAAATGAAAAACTGTTTTTT.

V usage is TRBV5-1 and J usage is TRBJ2-2; tentative D call: TRBD1 (5 bases). The germline CDR1 and CDR2 sequences are SGHRS and YFSETQ. The CDR3 contains 13 residues. V was shortened by 4 bases and J by 7 bases, with 11 bases between the two germline ends. The CDR3 region is CASSHQGDGELFF. The CDR3 region has the DNA TGCGCCAGCAGCCACCAGGGTGACGGGGAGCTGTTTTTT.

This clone was seen only a few times. The chain is built from TRBV29-1 and TRBJ1-1; D is unresolved. The CDR3 is made up of 14 amino acids. The germline V gene encodes CDR1 SQVTM and CDR2 ANQGSEA. Between the trimmed V and J ends, which lost 8 bases and 0 bases, there was a span of 16 bases. CDR3 amino acids: CSSPEEEMNTEAFF. CDR3 DNA: TGCAGCTCTCCAGAGGAGGAGATGAACACTGAAGCTTTCTTT.

This clone was seen once. The chain uses TRBV30 and TRBJ2-2, with no clear D. CDR3 length: 14 residues. CDR1 and CDR2 from the germline V gene are GTSNPN and SVGIG (reference sequence). The V end was cut by 2 bases, the J end by 1 base, with 8 bases between. Written as DNA, the CDR3 is TGTGCCTGGAGTAAAAGCTTGAACACCGGGGAGCTGTTTTTT. Its protein is CAWSKSLNTGELFF.

This clone occurred once. J is TRBJ1-2 and V is TRBV5-4; 8 bases align to TRBD1. Germline values: CDR1 SGHNT, CDR2 YYREEE (reference sequence). The J segment lost 13 bases and the V segment lost 4 bases, leaving 15 bases of the junction unmatched. CDR3 length: 14 amino acids. The CDR3 DNA reads TGTGCCAGCAGCACGATCGGGACAGGACTATCTGGCACCTTC. This codes for CASSTIGTGLSGTF.

The chain employs TRBV2 and TRBJ1-1, with D tentatively TRBD1 (6 bases). In germline, CDR1 is SNHLY, CDR2 FYNNEI. V was trimmed by 4 bases and J by 3 bases, leaving 15 bases between them. The CDR3 consists of 15 residues. In DNA form, the CDR3 reads TGTGCCAGCAGTGCACAGGGTAAAATGGACACTGAAGCTTTCTTT. Protein product: CASSAQGKMDTEAFF.

The V and J genes are TRBV29-1 and TRBJ1-2; D call uncertain. CDR3 size: 12 residues. Trimming shortened V by 4 bases and J by 0 bases, and 6 bases separated the two germline ends. Germline CDR1 reads SQVTM; CDR2 reads ANQGSEA. In DNA, the CDR3 is TGCAGCGTTGGAGACGCTAACTATGGCTACACCTTC. Encoded protein: CSVGDANYGYTF.

The rearrangement links TRBV4-3 to TRBJ2-3, with 10 nucleotides matching TRBD1. Germline CDR1 and CDR2: LGHNA and YSLEER. The CDR3 sequence is 15 residues long. V gave up 4 bases and J gave up 4 bases; unmatched junction bases: 5. The CDR3 nucleotides read TGCGCCAGCAGCCTCGAGGGACAGGGGCCAGATACGCAGTATTTT. Encoded protein: CASSLEGQGPDTQYF.

The sample holds one count of this clone. The CDR3 sequence is CASSFHSVLNTGELFF. DNA of the CDR3: TGTGCCAGCAGTTTTCATTCCGTACTGAACACCGGGGAGCTGTTTTTT. The chain uses TRBV27 and TRBJ2-2; the D is unclear. The CDR3 is 16 amino acids. Germline CDR1 is MNHEY and CDR2 is SMNVEV (reference sequence). V was trimmed by 3 bases and J by 1 base, leaving 12 bases between them.